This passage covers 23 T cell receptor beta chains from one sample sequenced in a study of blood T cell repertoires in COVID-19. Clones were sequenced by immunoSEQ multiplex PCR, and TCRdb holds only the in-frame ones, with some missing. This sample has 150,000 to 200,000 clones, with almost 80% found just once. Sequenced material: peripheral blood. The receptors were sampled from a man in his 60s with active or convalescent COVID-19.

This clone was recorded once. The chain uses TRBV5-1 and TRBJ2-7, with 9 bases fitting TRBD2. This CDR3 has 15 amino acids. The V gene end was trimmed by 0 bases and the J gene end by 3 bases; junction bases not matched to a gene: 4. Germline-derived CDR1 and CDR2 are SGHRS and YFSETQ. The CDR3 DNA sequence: TGCGCCAGCAGCTTGGGTAGCGGGAGACTCTACGAGCAGTACTTC. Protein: CASSLGSGRLYEQYF. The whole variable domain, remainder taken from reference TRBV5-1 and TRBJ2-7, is KAGVTQTPRYLIKTRGQQVTLSCSPISGHRSVSWYQQTPGQGLQFLFEYFSETQRNKGNFPGRFSGRQFSNSRSEMNVSTLELGDSALYLCASSLGSGRLYEQYFGPGTRLTVT.

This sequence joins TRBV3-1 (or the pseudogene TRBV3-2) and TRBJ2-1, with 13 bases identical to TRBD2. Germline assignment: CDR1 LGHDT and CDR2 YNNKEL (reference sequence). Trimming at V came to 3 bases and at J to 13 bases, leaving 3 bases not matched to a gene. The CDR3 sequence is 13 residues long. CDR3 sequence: CASSQGTSGNQFF. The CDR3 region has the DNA TGTGCCAGCAGCCAGGGGACTAGCGGGAATCAGTTCTTC.

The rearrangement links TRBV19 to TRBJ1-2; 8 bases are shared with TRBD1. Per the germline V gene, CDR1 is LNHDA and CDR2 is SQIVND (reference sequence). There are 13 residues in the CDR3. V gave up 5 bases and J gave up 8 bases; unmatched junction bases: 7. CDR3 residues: CASSPRDRRGYTF. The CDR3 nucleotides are TGTGCCAGTAGTCCACGGGACAGGCGCGGCTACACCTTC.

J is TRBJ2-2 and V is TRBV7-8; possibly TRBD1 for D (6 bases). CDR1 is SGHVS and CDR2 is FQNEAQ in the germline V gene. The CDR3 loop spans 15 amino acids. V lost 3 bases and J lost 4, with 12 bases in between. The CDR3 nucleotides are TGTGCCAGCAGCTTCTTTGGGGGCCGCACCGGGGAGCTGTTTTTT. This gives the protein CASSFFGGRTGELFF.

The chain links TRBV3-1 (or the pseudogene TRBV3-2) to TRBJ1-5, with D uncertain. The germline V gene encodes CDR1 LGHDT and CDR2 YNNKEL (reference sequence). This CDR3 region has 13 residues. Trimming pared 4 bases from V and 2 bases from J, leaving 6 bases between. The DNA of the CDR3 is TGTGCCAGCAGCCCCCCCGGCAATCAGCCCCAGCATTTT. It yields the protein CASSPPGNQPQHF.

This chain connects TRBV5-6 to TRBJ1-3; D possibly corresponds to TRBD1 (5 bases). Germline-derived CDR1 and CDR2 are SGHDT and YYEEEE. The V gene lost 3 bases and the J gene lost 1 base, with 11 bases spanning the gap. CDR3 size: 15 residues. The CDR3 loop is CASSSNPGSGNTIYF. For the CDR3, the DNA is TGTGCCAGCAGCTCAAACCCAGGGTCTGGAAACACCATATATTTT. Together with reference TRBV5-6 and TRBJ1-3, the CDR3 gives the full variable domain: DAGVTQSPTHLIKTRGQQVTLRCSPKSGHDTVSWYQQALGQGPQFIFQYYEEEERQRGNFPDRFSGHQFPNYSSELNVNALLLGDSALYLCASSSNPGSGNTIYFGEGSWLTVV.

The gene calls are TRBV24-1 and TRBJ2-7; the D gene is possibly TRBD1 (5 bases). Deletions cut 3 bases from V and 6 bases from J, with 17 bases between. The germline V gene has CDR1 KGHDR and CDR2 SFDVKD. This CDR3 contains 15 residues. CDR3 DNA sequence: TGTGCCACCAGTGATCGCACAGGAACCTTCCCCGAGCAGTACTTC. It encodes CATSDRTGTFPEQYF.

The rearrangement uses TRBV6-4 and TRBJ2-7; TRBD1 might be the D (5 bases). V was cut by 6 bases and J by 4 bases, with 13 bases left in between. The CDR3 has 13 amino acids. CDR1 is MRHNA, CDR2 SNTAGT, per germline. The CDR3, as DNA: TGTGCCAGCAGCTTACAGGAAGGTTACGAGCAGTACTTC. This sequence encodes CASSLQEGYEQYF.

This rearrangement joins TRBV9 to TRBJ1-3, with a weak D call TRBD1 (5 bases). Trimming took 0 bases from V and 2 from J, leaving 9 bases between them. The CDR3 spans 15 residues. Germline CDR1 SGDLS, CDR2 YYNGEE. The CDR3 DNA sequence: TGTGCCAGCAGCGTAGGATGGGGGGCTGGAAACACCATATATTTT. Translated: CASSVGWGAGNTIYF.

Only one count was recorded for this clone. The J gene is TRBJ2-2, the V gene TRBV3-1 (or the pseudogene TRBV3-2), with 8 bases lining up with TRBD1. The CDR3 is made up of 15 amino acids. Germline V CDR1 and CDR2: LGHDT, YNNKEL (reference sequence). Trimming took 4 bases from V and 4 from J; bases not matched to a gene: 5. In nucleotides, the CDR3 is TGTGCCAGCAGCCGGACAGGGTCTGCCACCGGGGAGCTGTTTTTT. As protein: CASSRTGSATGELFF.

CDR3 DNA sequence: TGTGCCACCAGTGAGAGACAGGGCGTCCCAGATACGCAGTATTTT. Translation gives CATSERQGVPDTQYF. The J gene is TRBJ2-3, the V gene TRBV24-1; 7 bases line up with TRBD1. J was trimmed by 4 bases and V by 4 bases; bases with no gene match: 7. The germline V gene has CDR1 KGHDR and CDR2 SFDVKD. The CDR3 has 15 amino acids.

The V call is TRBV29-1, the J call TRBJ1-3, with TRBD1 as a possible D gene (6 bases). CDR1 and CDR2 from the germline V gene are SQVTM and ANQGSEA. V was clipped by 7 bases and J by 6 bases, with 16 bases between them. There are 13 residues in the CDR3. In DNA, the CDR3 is TGCAGCGCTGGATGGGGGCCCGAAAACACCATATATTTT. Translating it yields CSAGWGPENTIYF.

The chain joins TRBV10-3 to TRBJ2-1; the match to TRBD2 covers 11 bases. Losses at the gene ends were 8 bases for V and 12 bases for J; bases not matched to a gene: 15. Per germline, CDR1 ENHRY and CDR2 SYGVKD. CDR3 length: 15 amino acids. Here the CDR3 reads CAIGVGTSGRTRQFF. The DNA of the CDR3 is TGTGCCATCGGGGTGGGCACTAGCGGGAGAACCCGGCAGTTCTTC.

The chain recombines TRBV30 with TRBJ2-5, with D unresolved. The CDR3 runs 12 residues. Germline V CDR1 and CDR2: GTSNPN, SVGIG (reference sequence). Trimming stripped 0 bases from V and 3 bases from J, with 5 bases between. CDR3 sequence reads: CAWSVQEETQYF. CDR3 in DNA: TGTGCCTGGAGTGTGCAGGAAGAGACCCAGTACTTC.

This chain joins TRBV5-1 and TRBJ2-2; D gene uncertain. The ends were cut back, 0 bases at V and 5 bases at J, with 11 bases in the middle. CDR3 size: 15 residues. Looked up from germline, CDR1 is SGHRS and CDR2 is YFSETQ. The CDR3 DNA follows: TGCGCCAGCAGCTTGGACACCCTCGGGACCGGGGAGCTGTTTTTT. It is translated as CASSLDTLGTGELFF.

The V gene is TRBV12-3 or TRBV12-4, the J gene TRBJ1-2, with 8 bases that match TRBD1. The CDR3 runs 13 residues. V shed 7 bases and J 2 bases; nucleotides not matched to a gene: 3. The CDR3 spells CASTRDRNYGYTF. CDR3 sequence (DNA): TGTGCCAGCACCCGGGACAGGAACTATGGCTACACCTTC.

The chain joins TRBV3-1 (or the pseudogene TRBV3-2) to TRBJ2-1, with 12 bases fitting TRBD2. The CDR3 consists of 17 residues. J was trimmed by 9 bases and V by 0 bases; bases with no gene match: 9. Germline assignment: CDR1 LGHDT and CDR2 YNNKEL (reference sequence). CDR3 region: CASSQDGASGRAREQFF. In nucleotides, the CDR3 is TGTGCCAGCAGCCAAGATGGTGCTAGCGGGAGGGCCCGTGAGCAGTTCTTC.

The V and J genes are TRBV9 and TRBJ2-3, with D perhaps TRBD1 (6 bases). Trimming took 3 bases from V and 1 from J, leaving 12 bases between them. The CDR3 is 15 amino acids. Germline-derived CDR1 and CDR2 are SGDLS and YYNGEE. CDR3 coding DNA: TGTGCCAGCAGCGCGTCACAGGGCCGCACAGATACGCAGTATTTT. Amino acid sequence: CASSASQGRTDTQYF. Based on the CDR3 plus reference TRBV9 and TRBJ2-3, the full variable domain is DSGVTQTPKHLITATGQRVTLRCSPRSGDLSVYWYQQSLDQGLQFLIQYYNGEERAKGNILERFSAQQFPDLHSELNLSSLELGDSALYFCASSASQGRTDTQYFGPGTRLTVL.

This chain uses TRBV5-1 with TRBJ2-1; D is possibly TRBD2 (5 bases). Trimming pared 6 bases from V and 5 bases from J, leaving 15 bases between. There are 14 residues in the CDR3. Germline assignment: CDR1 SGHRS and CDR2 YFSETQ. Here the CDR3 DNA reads TGCGCCAGCAACAGAGGGCAGCAAAACAATGAGCAGTTCTTC. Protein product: CASNRGQQNNEQFF.

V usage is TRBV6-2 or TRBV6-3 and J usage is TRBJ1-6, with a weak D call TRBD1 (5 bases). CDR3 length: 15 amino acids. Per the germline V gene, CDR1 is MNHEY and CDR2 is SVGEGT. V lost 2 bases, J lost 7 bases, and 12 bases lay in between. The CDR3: CASSYGAGSNSPLHF. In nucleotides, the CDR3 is TGTGCCAGCAGTTACGGGGCAGGGTCGAATTCACCCCTCCACTTT.

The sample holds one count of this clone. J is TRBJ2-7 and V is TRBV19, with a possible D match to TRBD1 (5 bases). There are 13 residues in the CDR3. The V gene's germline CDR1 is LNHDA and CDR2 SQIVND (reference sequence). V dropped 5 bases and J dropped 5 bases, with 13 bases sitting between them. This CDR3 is CASSLQGSHEQYF. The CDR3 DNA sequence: TGTGCCAGTAGTCTCCAGGGTTCCCACGAGCAGTACTTC. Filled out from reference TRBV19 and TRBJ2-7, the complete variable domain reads DGGITQSPKYLFRKEGQNVTLSCEQNLNHDAMYWYRQDPGQGLRLIYYSQIVNDFQKGDIAEGYSVSREKKESFPLTVTSAQKNPTAFYLCASSLQGSHEQYFGPGTRLTVT.

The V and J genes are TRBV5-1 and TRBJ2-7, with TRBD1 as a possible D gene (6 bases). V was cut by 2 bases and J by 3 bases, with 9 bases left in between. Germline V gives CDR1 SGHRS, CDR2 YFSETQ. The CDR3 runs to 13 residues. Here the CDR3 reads CASSFQTGYEQYF. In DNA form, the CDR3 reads TGCGCCAGCAGCTTTCAGACAGGCTACGAGCAGTACTTC.

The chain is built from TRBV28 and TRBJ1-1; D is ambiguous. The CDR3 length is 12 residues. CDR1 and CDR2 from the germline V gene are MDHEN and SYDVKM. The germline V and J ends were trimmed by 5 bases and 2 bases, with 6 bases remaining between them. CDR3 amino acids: CASSTTNTEAFF. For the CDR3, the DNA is TGTGCCAGCAGTACGACAAACACTGAAGCTTTCTTT. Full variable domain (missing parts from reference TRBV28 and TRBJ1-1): DVKVTQSSRYLVKRTGEKVFLECVQDMDHENMFWYRQDPGLGLRLIYFSYDVKMKEKGDIPEGYSVSREKKERFSLILESASTNQTSMYLCASSTTNTEAFFGQGTRLTVV.